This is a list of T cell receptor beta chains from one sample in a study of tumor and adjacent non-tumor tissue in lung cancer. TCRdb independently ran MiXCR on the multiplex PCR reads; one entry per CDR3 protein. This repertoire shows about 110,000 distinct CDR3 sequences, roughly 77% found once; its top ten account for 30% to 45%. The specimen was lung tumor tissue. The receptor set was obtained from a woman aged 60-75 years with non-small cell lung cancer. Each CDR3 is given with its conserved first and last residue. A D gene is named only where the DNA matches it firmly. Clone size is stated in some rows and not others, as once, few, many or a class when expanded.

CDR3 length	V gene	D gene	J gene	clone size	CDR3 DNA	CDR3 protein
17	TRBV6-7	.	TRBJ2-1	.	TGTGCCAGCACGATCAGAGCCGGGATTCACTCCTACAATGAGCAGTTCTTC	CASTIRAGIHSYNEQFF
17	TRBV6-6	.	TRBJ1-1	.	TGTGCCAGCAGTTACGCGACAGCTAATAACATGAATACTGAAGCTTTCTTC	CASSYATANNMNTEAFF
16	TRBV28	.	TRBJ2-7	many	TGTGCCAGCAGTCCTCTCGCCGGGACTTCGACTTACGAGCAGTACTTC	CASSPLAGTSTYEQYF
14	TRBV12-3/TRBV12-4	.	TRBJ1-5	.	TGTGCCAGCAGACAAGGACAGCCCAATCAGCCCCAGCATTTT	CASRQGQPNQPQHF
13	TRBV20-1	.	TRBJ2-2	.	TGCAGTACCCCTGCGGGGATGACCGGGGAGCTGTTTTTT	CSTPAGMTGELFF
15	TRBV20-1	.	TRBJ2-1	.	TGCAGTGCCACATTAGGGGCAGGGCGGGACAATGAGCAGTTCTTC	CSATLGAGRDNEQFF
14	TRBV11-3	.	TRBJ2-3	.	TGTGCCAGCAGCTTAACGGGAGACTCAGATACGCAGTATTTT	CASSLTGDSDTQYF
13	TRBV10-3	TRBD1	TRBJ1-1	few	TGTGCCATCAGTCCGGGACAGGACTGTCAAGCTTTCTTT	CAISPGQDCQAFF
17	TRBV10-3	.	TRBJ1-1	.	TGTGCCATCAGTGAGTACACGGGGGGACCATTGAACACTGAAGCTTTCTTT	CAISEYTGGPLNTEAFF
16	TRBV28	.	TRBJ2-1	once	TGTGCCAGCAGATTATGGGGGACTGCGGGATACAATGAGCGGTTCTTC	CASRLWGTAGYNERFF
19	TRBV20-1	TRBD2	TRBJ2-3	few	TGCAGTACCGATACCGGGACTAGCGGGAGGGCCCTAGGTACAGATACGCAGTATTTT	CSTDTGTSGRALGTDTQYF
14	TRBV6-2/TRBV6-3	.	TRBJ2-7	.	TGTGCCAGCAATATGGGGACGGAGTCCTACGAGGAGTACTTC	CASNMGTESYEEYF
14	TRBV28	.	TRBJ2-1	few	TGTGCCAGCAAAACCCCCCAGGGTCGGAATGAGCAGTTCTTC	CASKTPQGRNEQFF
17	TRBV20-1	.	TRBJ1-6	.	TGCAGTGCTAGAGATAATACCCTTGTTGTATATAATTCACCCTTCCACTTT	CSARDNTLVVYNSPFHF
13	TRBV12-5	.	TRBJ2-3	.	TGTGCTAGTGTTCTAGACTACACCGGTACGCAGTATTTT	CASVLDYTGTQYF
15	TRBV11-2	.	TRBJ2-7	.	TGTGCCAGCAGCTACAGAACTAGAGGGAGCTACGAGCAGTACTTC	CASSYRTRGSYEQYF
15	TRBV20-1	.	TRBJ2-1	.	TGCGGTGCTAGAGATCTAGAGGGAGTCGGGAATGAGCAACTCTTC	CGARDLEGVGNEQLF
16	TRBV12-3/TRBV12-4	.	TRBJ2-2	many	TGTGCCAGCAGTTTAGGGGAGGGGGCGGACACCGGGGAGCTGTTTTTT	CASSLGEGADTGELFF
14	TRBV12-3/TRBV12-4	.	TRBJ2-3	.	TGTGCCAAGAGTTTCGGGCTGGGCCGAGATACGCAGTATTTT	CAKSFGLGRDTQYF
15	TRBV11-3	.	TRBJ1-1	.	TGTGTCAGTAGCTTAGTTTCGGGGAGAGGCACTAAAGCTTTCTTT	CVSSLVSGRGTKAFF
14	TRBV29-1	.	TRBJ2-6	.	TGCAGGGTTGAGGAGGGTAATCGGGCCAACGTCCTGACTTTC	CRVEEGNRANVLTF
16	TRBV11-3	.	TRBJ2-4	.	TGTGCTAGCAGCTTAGGCACGTGGGAGTCCAAAAACATTCAGTACTTC	CASSLGTWESKNIQYF
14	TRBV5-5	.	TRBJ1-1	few	TGTGCCAGCAGCTCGCTCAGGGAGGATACTGAAGCTTTCTTT	CASSSLREDTEAFF
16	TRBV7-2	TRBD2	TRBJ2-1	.	TGTGCCAGCAGCATAAAACTAGCGGGAGCTACGAATGAGCAGTTCTTC	CASSIKLAGATNEQFF
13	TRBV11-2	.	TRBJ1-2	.	TGTACCAGCAGCGCCCTCAGAGGCGGTGACTACACCTTC	CTSSALRGGDYTF
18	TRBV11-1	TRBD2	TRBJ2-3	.	TGTGCCAGCAGCTTAGATTTTGGACTAGCGAAAAGCACAGATACGCAGTATTTT	CASSLDFGLAKSTDTQYF
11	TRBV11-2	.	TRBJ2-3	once	TGTGCCAGTAGTTCTACTCCTACGCAGTTTTTT	CASSSTPTQFF
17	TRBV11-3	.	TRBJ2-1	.	TGTACCAGCAGCTTAGAGTTGAATAGTGGGAGCCACAATGAACAGTTCTTC	CTSSLELNSGSHNEQFF
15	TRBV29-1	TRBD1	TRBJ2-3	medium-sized	TGCAGCGTTGAAGTAAGGGACAGGGGAACAGATACGCAGTATTTT	CSVEVRDRGTDTQYF
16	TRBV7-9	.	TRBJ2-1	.	TGTGCCAGCAGCTTAGGGGGGGCAAGCTCCTACAATGAGCAGTTCTTC	CASSLGGASSYNEQFF
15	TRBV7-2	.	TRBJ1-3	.	TGTGCCAGCAGCGCGGCGGGCGGCTCTGGAAACACCATATATTTT	CASSAAGGSGNTIYF
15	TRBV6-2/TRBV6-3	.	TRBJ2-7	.	TGTGCCAGTAGTTATGCCGTGGGTCGTGGGTACGAGCAGTACTTC	CASSYAVGRGYEQYF
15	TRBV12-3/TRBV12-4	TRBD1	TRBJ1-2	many	TGTGCCAGCAGTTTACGGGGACAGGACTTCTATGGCTACACCTTC	CASSLRGQDFYGYTF
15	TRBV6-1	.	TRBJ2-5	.	TGTGCCAGCAGGAGAGGACCCGAGGGACAAGAGACCCAGTACTTC	CASRRGPEGQETQYF
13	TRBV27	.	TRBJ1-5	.	TGTGCCAGCGGGACACCAAGCAATCAGCCCCAGCATTTT	CASGTPSNQPQHF
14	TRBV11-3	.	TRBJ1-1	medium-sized	TGTGCCAGCCAGGCCCAGGACGTGAACACTGAAGCTTTCTTT	CASQAQDVNTEAFF
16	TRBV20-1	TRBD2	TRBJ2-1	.	TGCAGTGCTAGTAGGGCGGGGGGGGCTGGTCACAATAAGCGGTTCTTC	CSASRAGGAGHNKRFF
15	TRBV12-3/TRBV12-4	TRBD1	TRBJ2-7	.	TGTGCAAGCAGATACAGACAGGGGATCTCCTACGAGCAGTACTTC	CASRYRQGISYEQYF
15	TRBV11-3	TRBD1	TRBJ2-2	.	TGTGCCAGCAGCCCAAGGGACAACAACACAGGGGAGCTGTTATTT	CASSPRDNNTGELLF
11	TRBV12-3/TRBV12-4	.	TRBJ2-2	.	TGTGCCAGCAGTTTAGCCAGGGGGCTGTTTTTT	CASSLARGLFF
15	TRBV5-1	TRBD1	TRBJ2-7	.	TGCGCCAGCAGTATCTCCCGGGACAGTTCCTACGAGCAGTACTTC	CASSISRDSSYEQYF
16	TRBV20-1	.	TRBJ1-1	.	TGCAGTTCTAGAGTAAGAGGACGAGAGTTTTTTGATGAAGCTTTCTTT	CSSRVRGREFFDEAFF
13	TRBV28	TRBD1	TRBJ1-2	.	TGTGCCAGCAGTTTGAGGCAGGGGGAGGGCTACACCTTC	CASSLRQGEGYTF
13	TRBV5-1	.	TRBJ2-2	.	TGCGCCAGCAGCTTGACGGAATCTGTGGAGCTGTTTTTT	CASSLTESVELFF
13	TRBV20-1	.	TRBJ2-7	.	TGCAATGCTAGAAGGAACCAATATAATGAGCAGTACTTC	CNARRNQYNEQYF
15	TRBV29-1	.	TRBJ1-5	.	TGCAGCGTTGCTAGGAACTCAGGGCCTAATCAGCCACAGCATTTT	CSVARNSGPNQPQHF
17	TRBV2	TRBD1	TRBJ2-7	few	TGTGCCAGCAGTGAAGATCAGGACAGGCCTTTATGTGGCGAGCAGTACTTC	CASSEDQDRPLCGEQYF